This entry lists 6 T cell receptor beta chains sequenced from one sample in a study of T cell responses to AZD1222 COVID-19 vaccine. The data were produced by immunoSEQ multiplex PCR, yet TCRdb's version contains in-frame clones alone and is incomplete. This sample has 110,000 or so clones, with 85% to 90% found just once. The starting material was peripheral blood, obtained on day 0 of AZD1222 vaccination. Receptors were obtained from an adult in good health.

The rearrangement joins TRBV7-2 to TRBJ2-1, with 12 bases fitting TRBD2. The V gene end was trimmed by 5 bases and the J gene end by 2 bases; junction bases not matched to a gene: 4. Germline V gene lookup returns CDR1 SGHTA and CDR2 FQGNSA. The CDR3 extends over 16 amino acids. This CDR3 reads CASSKLAGGTYNEQFF. CDR3 bases: TGTGCCAGCAGCAAGCTAGCGGGAGGGACCTACAATGAGCAGTTCTTC.

The chain has TRBV28 and TRBJ2-1; D is unclear. CDR3 length equals 13 residues. CDR1 is MDHEN, CDR2 SYDVKM, per germline. Between the trimmed V and J ends, which lost 10 bases and 6 bases, there was a span of 16 bases. CDR3 sequence (DNA): TGTGCCACCACGATCCTAAACGGCAATGAGCAGTTCTTC. This codes for CATTILNGNEQFF.

The chain couples TRBV12-2 to TRBJ2-1; the DNA was not compared with TRBD2, the D call given in the table. TRBV12-2 is given as a pseudogene. The CDR3 is 14 amino acids. CDR3 nucleotide sequence: TGTGCAAGTGCCGAACTATCCCCATACAATGAGCAGTTCTTC. As protein: CASAELSPYNEQFF.

The CDR3 is CASRAPPGSGSSTDTQYF. CDR3 in DNA: TGTGCCAGCAGGGCTCCCCCGGGGTCGGGCAGCAGCACAGATACGCAGTATTTT. This chain connects TRBV28 to TRBJ2-3; D may be TRBD2 (5 bases). Between the trimmed V and J ends, which lost 6 bases and 0 bases, there was a span of 22 bases. CDR3 size: 18 residues. From germline, CDR1 is MDHEN and CDR2 SYDVKM.

This clone has a handful of counts. V gene TRBV24-1 combines with J gene TRBJ1-5; D is unresolved. The CDR3 spans 17 residues. CDR1 and CDR2 from the germline V gene are KGHDR and SFDVKD. Trimming shortened V by 1 base and J by 1 base, and 13 bases separated the two germline ends. The CDR3 DNA is TGTGCCACCAGTGATTTCCCGGAGCGACTGAGCAATCAGCCCCAGCATTTT. It translates to CATSDFPERLSNQPQHF.

This clone occurred a few times. The V call is TRBV3-1 (or the pseudogene TRBV3-2), the J call TRBJ2-1; D uncertain. Germline CDR1 reads LGHDT; CDR2 reads YNNKEL (reference sequence). Trimming left V 7 bases short and J 8 bases short, with 15 bases between. The CDR3 consists of 13 residues. The CDR3 region is CASKMGPGDEQFF. The CDR3 coding sequence is TGTGCCAGCAAAATGGGTCCAGGCGATGAGCAGTTCTTC.